This entry concerns a single TCR beta chain. Its specificity is not known. These data are taken from a study of a mutant IDH1 vaccine in newly diagnosed glioma. Profiled with immunoSEQ multiplex PCR; TCRdb holds only in-frame clones, not every one. Of some 95,000 clones in the sample, roughly 75% were seen once. Study outcomes and limitations: Overall, 93.3% of patients had vaccine-induced immune responses.

Looked up from germline, CDR1 is GTSNPN and CDR2 is SVGIG (reference sequence). The CDR3 has 10 residues. V was clipped by 8 bases and J by 9 bases, with 12 bases between them. The time point was: baseline, week 1 (first vaccination visit). As to treatment: pre-vaccination baseline after standard-of-care therapy. Donors harbored newly found WHO grade 3 or 4 IDH1-mutant, ATRX-lost astrocytomas. The chain employs TRBV30 and TRBJ2-3, with D possibly matching TRBD1 (6 bases). The sequencing used PBMCs, collected from a glioma patient treated with radiotherapy, temozolomide or both. The receptor was isolated from a man aged 35-49 years with glioma. The CDR3 sequence is CAGIDRTQYF. The CDR3 bases are TGTGCCGGGATAGACAGGACGCAGTATTTT.